The present TCR beta chain was sequenced within a study of T cell repertoires in cytomegalovirus infection. Trimming removed 2 bases from V and 2 bases from J, with 12 bases in between. The CDR3 is 15 residues long. The germline gives CDR1 MDHEN, CDR2 SYDVKM. On this clonotype itself: What it binds is not known.

One entry per CDR3 protein results from TCRdb running MiXCR on the reads. Of 45,000 to 55,000 distinct CDR3 sequences in the sample, over 20% are singletons; the top ten hold around nine tenths. V is TRBV28 and J is TRBJ2-5; D assignment may be TRBD1 or TRBD2 (5 bases each). The starting material was CD8+ T cells from cultured PBMCs, obtained from culture after CMV antigen stimulation. This receptor was identified in a human donor in good health (CMV status not recorded). Some clones in this sample may be carry-over from other donors' samples. CDR3 nucleotide sequence: TGTGCCAGCAGTTTAGAGGGGACCGTACAAGAGACCCAGTACTTC. Translated: CASSLEGTVQETQYF.